The clone carrying this T cell receptor beta chain was observed many times. No antigen is known for it. Researchers prepared the TCRbeta library using unique molecular identifiers, the study reports. One entry per CDR3 protein, called by TCRdb with MiXCR from the PCR reads. Of about 110,000 distinct CDR3 sequences in the sample, 6.4% were seen once. This record comes from a study of T-cell reconstitution after alpha-beta-depleted transplantation in children. CDR3 size: 11 residues. Deletions cut 6 bases from V and 4 bases from J, with 3 bases between. Germline V lookup: CDR1 MDHEN, CDR2 SYDVKM. Study-level points and caveats: T-cell numbers and diversity one year post-transplant derived largely from freshly generated T cells. The study reportedly traced alpha-beta T cells about two months after transplant to several hundred expanded graft clones. Some patients' high day-60 TCRbeta diversity was attributed to recipient cells surviving conditioning.

V gene TRBV28 combines with J gene TRBJ1-4; D not resolved. Sequenced material: PBMCs, mostly from graft donor cells, taken 360 days after TCRalphabeta/CD19-depleted stem cell transplant. The sequence was obtained from a male patient aged 2 to 9 who had a stem cell transplant for acute lymphoblastic leukemia, so the T cells may come from the graft donor. The CDR3 protein is CASSRNEKLFF. DNA of the CDR3: TGTGCCAGCAGCCGTAATGAAAAACTGTTTTTT.